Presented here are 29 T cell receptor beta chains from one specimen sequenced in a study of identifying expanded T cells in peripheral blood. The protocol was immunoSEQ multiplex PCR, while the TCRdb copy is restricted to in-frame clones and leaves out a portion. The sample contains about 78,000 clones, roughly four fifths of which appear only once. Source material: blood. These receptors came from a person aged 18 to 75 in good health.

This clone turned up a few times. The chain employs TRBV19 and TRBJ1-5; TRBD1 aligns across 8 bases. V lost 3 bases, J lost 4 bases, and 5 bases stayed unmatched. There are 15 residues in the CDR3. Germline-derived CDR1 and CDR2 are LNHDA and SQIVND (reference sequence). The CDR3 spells CASSIRQGPNQPQHF. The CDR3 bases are TGTGCCAGTAGTATCAGACAGGGGCCGAATCAGCCCCAGCATTTT.

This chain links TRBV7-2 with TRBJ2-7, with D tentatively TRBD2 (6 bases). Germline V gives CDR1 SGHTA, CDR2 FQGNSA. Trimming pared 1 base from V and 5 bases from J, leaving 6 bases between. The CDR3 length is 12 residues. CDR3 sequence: CASSLGGDEQYF. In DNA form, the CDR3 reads TGTGCCAGCAGCTTAGGCGGGGACGAGCAGTACTTC.

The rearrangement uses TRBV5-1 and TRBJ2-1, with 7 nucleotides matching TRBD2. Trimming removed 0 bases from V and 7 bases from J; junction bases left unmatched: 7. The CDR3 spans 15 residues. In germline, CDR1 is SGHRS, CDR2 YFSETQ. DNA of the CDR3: TGCGCCAGCAGCTTGGCGGGGGACTACCAGAATGAGCAGTTCTTC. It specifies CASSLAGDYQNEQFF.

The CDR3 protein is CASSVVTSWDEQFF. CDR3 DNA sequence: TGTGCCAGCAGCGTAGTTACTAGCTGGGATGAGCAGTTCTTC. V and J are TRBV9 and TRBJ2-1, with a possible D match to TRBD2 (6 bases). Between the trimmed V and J ends, which lost 0 bases and 8 bases, there was a span of 12 bases. In germline, CDR1 is SGDLS, CDR2 YYNGEE. The CDR3 length is 14 residues.

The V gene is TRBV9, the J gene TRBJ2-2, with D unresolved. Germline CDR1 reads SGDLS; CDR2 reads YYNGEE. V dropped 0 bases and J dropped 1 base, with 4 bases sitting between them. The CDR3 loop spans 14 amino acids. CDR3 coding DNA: TGTGCCAGCAGCGTAGGGGTGAACACCGGGGAGCTGTTTTTT. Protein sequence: CASSVGVNTGELFF.

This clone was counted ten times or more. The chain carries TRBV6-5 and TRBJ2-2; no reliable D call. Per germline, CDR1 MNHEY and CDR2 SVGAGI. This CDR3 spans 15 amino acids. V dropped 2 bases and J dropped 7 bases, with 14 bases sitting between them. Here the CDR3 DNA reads TGTGCCAGCAGTTACGCCGGCCTAAGGAACGGGGAGCTGTTTTTT. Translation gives CASSYAGLRNGELFF.

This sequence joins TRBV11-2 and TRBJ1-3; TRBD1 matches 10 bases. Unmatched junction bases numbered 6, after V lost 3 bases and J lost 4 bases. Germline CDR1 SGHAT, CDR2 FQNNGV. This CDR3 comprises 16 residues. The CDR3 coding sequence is TGTGCCAGCAGCTTGGGCGGGACAGGGGTAGGAAACACCATATATTTT. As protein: CASSLGGTGVGNTIYF.

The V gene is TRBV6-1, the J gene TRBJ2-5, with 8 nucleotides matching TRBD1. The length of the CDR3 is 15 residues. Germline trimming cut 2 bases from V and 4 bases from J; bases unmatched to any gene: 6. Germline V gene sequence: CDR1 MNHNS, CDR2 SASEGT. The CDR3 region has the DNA TGTGCCAGCAGTGAATTCTCCAGGGGGCTAGAGACCCAGTACTTC. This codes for CASSEFSRGLETQYF.

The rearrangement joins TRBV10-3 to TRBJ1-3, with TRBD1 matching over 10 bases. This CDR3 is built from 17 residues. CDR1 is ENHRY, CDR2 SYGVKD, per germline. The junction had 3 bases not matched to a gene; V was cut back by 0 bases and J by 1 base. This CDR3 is CAISESGQGGSGNTIYF. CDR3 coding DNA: TGTGCCATCAGTGAGTCTGGACAGGGGGGTTCTGGAAACACCATATATTTT.

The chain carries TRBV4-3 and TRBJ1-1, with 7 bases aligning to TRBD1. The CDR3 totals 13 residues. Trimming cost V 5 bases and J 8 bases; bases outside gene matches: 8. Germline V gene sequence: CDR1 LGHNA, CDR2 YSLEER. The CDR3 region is CASSYTGAREAFF. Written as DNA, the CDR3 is TGCGCCAGCAGCTACACAGGGGCAAGGGAAGCTTTCTTT.

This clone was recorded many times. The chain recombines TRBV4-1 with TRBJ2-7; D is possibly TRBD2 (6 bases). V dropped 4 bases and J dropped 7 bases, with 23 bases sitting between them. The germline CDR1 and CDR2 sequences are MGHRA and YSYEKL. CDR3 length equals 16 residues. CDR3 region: CASSPQAHGSTGEQYF. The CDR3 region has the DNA TGCGCCAGCAGCCCCCAGGCTCACGGGAGTACGGGGGAGCAGTACTTC.

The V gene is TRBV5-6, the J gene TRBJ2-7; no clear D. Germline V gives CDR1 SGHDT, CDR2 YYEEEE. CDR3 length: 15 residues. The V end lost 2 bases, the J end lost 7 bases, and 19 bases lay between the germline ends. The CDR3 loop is CASSFMVAGPKEQYF. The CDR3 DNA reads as TGTGCCAGCAGCTTTATGGTTGCAGGCCCGAAGGAGCAGTACTTC. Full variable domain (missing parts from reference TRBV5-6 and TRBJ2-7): DAGVTQSPTHLIKTRGQQVTLRCSPKSGHDTVSWYQQALGQGPQFIFQYYEEEERQRGNFPDRFSGHQFPNYSSELNVNALLLGDSALYLCASSFMVAGPKEQYFGPGTRLTVT.

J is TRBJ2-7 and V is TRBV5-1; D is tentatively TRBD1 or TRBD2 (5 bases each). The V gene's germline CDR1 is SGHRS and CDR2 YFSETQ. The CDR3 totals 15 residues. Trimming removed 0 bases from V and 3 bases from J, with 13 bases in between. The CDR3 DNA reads TGCGCCAGCAGCTTGGACCCGAGGGGCAACTACGAGCAGTACTTC. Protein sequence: CASSLDPRGNYEQYF.

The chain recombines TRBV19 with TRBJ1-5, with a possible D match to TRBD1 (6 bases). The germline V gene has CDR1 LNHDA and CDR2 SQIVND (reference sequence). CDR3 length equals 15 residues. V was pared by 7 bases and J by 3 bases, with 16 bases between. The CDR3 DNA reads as TGTGCCAGTACCCCCGGGGGGGGGCCCAATCAGCCCCAGCATTTT. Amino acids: CASTPGGGPNQPQHF.

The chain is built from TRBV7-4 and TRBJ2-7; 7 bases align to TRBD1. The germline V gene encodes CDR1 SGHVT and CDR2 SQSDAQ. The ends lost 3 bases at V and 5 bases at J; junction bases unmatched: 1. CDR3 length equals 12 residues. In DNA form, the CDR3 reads TGTGCCAGCAGCTTCACAGGGGACGAGCAGTACTTC. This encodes CASSFTGDEQYF.

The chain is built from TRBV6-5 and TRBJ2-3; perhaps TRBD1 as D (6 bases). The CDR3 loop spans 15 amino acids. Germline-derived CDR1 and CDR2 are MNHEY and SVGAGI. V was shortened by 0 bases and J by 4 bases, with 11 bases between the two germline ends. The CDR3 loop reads CASSYSRGSADTQYF. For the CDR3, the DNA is TGTGCCAGCAGTTACTCGAGGGGGAGTGCAGATACGCAGTATTTT.

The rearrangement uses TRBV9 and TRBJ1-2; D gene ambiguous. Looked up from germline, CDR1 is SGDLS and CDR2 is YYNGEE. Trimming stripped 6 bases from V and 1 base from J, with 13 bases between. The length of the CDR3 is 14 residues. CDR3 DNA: TGTGCCAGCAAGGGCGGAGCGGTTAACTATGGCTACACCTTC. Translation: CASKGGAVNYGYTF.

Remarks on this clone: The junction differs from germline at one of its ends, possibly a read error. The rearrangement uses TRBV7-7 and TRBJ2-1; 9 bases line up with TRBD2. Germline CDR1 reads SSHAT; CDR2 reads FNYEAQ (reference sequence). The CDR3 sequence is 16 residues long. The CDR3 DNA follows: TGTGCTAGCAGCCACGTAGCGGGAGAGGTTATAGATGAGCAGTTCTTC. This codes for CASSHVAGEVIDEQFF.

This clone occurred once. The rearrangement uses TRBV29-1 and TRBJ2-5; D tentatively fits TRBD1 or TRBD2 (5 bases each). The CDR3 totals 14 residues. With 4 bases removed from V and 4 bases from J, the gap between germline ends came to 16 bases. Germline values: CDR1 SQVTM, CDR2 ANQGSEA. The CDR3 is CSVGGTGRVETQYF. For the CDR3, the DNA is TGCAGCGTTGGGGGGACGGGGCGGGTAGAGACCCAGTACTTC.

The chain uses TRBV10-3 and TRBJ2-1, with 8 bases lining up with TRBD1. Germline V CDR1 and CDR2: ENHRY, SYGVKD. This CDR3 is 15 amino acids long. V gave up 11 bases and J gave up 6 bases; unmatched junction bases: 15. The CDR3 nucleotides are TGTGCCCATTCACTCACAGGGGGAGAGGGCAATGAGCAGTTCTTC. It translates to CAHSLTGGEGNEQFF.

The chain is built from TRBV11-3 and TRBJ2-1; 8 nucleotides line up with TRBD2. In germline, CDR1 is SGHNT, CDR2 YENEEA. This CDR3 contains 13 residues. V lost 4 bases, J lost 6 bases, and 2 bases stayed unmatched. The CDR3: CASSSTSGNEQFF. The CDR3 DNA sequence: TGTGCCAGCAGCTCTACTAGCGGCAATGAGCAGTTCTTC.

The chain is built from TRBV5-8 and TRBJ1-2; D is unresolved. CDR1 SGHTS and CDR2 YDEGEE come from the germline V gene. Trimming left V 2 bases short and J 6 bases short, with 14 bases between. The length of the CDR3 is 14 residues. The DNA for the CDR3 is TGTGCCAGCAGCTTAATGTCAGTGTCGAATGGCTACACCTTC. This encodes CASSLMSVSNGYTF.

The CDR3 region is CASSLEQGNYGYTF. The CDR3 DNA follows: TGTGCCAGCAGCTTAGAGCAGGGTAACTATGGCTACACCTTC. V usage is TRBV11-2 and J usage is TRBJ1-2, with D possibly TRBD1 on 5 matching bases. The germline V gene encodes CDR1 SGHAT and CDR2 FQNNGV. The CDR3 runs to 14 residues. Trimming cost V 0 bases and J 1 base, with 6 bases left between them.

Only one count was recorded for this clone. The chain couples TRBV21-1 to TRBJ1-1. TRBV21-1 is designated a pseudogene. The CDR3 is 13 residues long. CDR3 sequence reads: CASSNIYNTEAFF. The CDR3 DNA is TGTGCCAGCAGCAATATATATAACACTGAAGCTTTCTTT.

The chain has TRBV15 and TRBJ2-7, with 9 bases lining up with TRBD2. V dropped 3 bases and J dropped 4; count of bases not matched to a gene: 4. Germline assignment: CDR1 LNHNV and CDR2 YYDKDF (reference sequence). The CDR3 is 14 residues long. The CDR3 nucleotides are TGTGCCACCAGCAGGGATAGCGGGAGTTACGAGCAGTACTTC. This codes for CATSRDSGSYEQYF.

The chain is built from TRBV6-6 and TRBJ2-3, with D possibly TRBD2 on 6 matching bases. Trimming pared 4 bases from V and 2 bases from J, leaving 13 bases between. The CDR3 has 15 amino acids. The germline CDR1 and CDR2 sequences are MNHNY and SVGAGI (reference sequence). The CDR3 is CASSLRRGNTDTQYF. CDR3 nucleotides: TGTGCCAGCAGTTTGCGGCGGGGAAACACAGATACGCAGTATTTT.

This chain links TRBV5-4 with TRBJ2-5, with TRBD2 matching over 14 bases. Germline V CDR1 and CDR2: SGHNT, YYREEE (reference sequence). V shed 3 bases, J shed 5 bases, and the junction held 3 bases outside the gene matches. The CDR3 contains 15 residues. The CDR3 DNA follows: TGTGCCAGCAGCTGGGGACTAGCGGGAGTGGAGACCCAGTACTTC. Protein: CASSWGLAGVETQYF.

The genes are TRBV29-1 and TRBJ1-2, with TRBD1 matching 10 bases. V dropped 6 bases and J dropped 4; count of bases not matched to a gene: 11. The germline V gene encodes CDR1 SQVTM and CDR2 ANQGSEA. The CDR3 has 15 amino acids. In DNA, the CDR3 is TGCAGCGTCTTTAACCGGGACAGGGGACCCTATGGCTACACCTTC. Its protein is CSVFNRDRGPYGYTF.

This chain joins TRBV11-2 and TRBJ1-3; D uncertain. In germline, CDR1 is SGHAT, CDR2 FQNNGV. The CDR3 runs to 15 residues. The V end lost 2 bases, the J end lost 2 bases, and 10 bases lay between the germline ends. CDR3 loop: CASSLSGNTGNTIYF. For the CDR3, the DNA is TGTGCCAGCAGCTTATCGGGTAATACTGGAAACACCATATATTTT.